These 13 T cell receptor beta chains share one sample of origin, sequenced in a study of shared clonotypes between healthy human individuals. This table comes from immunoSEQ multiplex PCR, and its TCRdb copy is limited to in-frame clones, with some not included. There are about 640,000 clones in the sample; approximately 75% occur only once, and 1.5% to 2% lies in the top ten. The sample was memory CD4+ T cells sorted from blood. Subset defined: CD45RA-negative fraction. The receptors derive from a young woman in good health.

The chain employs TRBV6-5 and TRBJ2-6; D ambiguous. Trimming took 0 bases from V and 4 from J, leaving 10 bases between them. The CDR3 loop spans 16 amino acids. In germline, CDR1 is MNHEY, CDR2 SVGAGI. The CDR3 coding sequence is TGTGCCAGCAGTTACTCAGGGCTGGGGGGGGCCAACGTCCTGACTTTC. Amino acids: CASSYSGLGGANVLTF.

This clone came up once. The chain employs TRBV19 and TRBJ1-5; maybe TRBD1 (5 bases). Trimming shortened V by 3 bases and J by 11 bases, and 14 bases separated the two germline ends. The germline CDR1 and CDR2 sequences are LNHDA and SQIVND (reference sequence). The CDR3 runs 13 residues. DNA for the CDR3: TGTGCCAGTAGTATTTTGACAGACGGATCCCAGCATTTT. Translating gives CASSILTDGSQHF. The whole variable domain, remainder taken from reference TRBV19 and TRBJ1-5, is DGGITQSPKYLFRKEGQNVTLSCEQNLNHDAMYWYRQDPGQGLRLIYYSQIVNDFQKGDIAEGYSVSREKKESFPLTVTSAQKNPTAFYLCASSILTDGSQHFGDGTRLSIL.

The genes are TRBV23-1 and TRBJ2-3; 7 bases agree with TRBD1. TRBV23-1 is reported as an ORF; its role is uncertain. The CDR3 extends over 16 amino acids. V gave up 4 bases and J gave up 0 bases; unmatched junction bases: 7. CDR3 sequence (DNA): TGCGCCAGCAGTCCAACCCGGGACAGAAGCACAGATACGCAGTATTTT. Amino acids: CASSPTRDRSTDTQYF.

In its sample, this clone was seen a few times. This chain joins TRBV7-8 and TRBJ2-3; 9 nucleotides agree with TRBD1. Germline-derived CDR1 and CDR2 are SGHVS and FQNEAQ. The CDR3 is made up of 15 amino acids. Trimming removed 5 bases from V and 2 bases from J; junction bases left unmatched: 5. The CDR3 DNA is TGTGCCAGCAGCGGACAGGGGCTAGTCACAGATACGCAGTATTTT. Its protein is CASSGQGLVTDTQYF.

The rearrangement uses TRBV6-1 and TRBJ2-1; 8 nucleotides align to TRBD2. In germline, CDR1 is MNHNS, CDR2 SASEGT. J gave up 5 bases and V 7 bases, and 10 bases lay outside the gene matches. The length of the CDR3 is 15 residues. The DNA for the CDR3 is TGTGCCAGCAAAGCCGGGACTAGACAAAACAATGAGCAGTTCTTC. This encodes CASKAGTRQNNEQFF.

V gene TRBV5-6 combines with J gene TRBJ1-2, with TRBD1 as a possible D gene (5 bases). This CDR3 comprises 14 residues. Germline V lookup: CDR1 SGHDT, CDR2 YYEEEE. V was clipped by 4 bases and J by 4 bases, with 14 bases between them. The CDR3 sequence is CASSLGGSLYGYTF. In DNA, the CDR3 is TGTGCCAGCAGCCTCGGGGGAAGCCTCTATGGCTACACCTTC.

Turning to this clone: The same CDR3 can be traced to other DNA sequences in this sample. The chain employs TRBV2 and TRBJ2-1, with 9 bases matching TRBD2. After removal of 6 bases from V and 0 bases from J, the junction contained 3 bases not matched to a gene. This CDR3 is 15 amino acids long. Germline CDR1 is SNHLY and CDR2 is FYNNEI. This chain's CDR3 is CASRLAGSSYNEQFF. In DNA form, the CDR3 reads TGTGCCAGCAGACTAGCGGGTAGCTCCTACAATGAGCAGTTCTTC. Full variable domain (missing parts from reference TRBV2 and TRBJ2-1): EPEVTQTPSHQVTQMGQEVILRCVPISNHLYFYWYRQILGQKVEFLVSFYNNEISEKSEIFDDQFSVERPDGSNFTLKIRSTKLEDSAMYFCASRLAGSSYNEQFFGPGTRLTVL.

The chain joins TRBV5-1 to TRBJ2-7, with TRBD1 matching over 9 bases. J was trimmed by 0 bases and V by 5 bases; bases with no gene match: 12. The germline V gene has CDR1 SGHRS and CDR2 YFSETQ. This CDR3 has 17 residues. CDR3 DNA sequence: TGCGCCAGCAGTTCAACCCCCGGGACAGGGAGCTCCTACGAGCAGTACTTC. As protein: CASSSTPGTGSSYEQYF. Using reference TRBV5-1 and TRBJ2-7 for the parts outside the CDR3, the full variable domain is KAGVTQTPRYLIKTRGQQVTLSCSPISGHRSVSWYQQTPGQGLQFLFEYFSETQRNKGNFPGRFSGRQFSNSRSEMNVSTLELGDSALYLCASSSTPGTGSSYEQYFGPGTRLTVT.

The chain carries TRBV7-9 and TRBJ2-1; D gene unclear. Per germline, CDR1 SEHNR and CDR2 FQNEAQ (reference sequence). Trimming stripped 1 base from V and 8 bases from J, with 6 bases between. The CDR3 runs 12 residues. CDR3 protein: CASSLENDEQFF. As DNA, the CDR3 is TGTGCCAGCAGCTTAGAGAACGATGAGCAGTTCTTC.

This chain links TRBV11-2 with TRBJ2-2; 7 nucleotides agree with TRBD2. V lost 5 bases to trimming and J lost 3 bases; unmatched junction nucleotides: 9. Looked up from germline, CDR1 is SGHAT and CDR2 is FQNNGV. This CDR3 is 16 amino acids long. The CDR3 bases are TGTGCCAGCAGCGGCACTAGCGTCAGGGACACCGGGGAGCTGTTTTTT. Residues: CASSGTSVRDTGELFF.

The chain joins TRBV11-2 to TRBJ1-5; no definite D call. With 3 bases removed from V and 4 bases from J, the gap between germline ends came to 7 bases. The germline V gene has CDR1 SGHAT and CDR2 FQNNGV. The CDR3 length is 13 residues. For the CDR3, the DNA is TGTGCCAGCAGCTTCGCGGGGAATCAGCCCCAGCATTTT. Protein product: CASSFAGNQPQHF.

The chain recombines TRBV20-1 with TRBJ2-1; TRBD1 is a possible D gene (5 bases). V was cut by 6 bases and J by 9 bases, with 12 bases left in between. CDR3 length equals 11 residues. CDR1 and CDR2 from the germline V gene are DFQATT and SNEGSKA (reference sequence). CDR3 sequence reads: CSASSGAEQFF. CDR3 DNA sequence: TGCAGTGCCTCCTCTGGGGCTGAGCAGTTCTTC.

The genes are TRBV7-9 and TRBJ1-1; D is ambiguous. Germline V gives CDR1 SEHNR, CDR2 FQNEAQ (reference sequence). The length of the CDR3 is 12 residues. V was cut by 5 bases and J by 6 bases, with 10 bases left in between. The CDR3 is CASSPSSAEAFF. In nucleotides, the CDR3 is TGTGCCAGCAGCCCGAGCAGTGCTGAAGCTTTCTTT.